The sample holds a few counts of the clone carrying this T cell receptor beta chain. Its antigen remains unidentified. Via MiXCR, TCRdb re-called the RT-PCR reads, giving one row per CDR3 protein. This sample has approximately 810 distinct CDR3 sequences, with about 76% found just once. These data originate in a study of yellow fever vaccine responses in identical twins. Notes on the study in general: Twins showed a vaccine T cell response that reportedly seemed partly convergent, partly personalized.

The receptor's source is a female donor who received the yellow fever vaccine. The source material was T cells from blood (PBMCs), unsorted or a sorted subset (not recorded which), sampled before or after yellow fever vaccination (not recorded which).

CDR3 protein: CASSFPPETDTQYF. As DNA, the CDR3 is TGTGCCAGCAGCTTCCCCCCGGAGACAGATACGCAGTATTTT. The chain combines TRBV11-3 with TRBJ2-3; the D is unclear. V was cut by 3 bases and J by 3 bases, with 10 bases left in between. The germline V gene has CDR1 SGHNT and CDR2 YENEEA. The CDR3 spans 14 residues.